This T cell receptor (beta chain) was profiled in a study of cytomegalovirus exposure and HLA in healthy donors. The study's findings and limits: With later analysis, a missense DCLRE1C variant became linked to TCR beta V- and J-gene trimming.

V was shortened by 3 bases and J by 5 bases, with 10 bases between the two germline ends. CDR1 is SEHNR and CDR2 is FQNEAQ in the germline V gene (reference sequence). This CDR3 contains 14 residues. PCR employed 60 Vbeta and 13 Jbeta primers. Libraries were prepared by immunoSEQ multiplex PCR; TCRdb keeps only in-frame clonotypes and omits some of them. Across some 120,000 clones, the top ten clones capture 2% to 2.5% of the sample. Comment on this clone: Antigen unknown.

The receptor was derived from a man aged 35 to 55 in good health and CMV-seronegative. Source material: PBMCs. The chain is built from TRBV7-9 and TRBJ2-2; D may be TRBD2 (5 bases). This CDR3 is CASSFERDTGELFF. CDR3 DNA: TGTGCCAGCAGCTTCGAGAGGGATACCGGGGAGCTGTTTTTT.